This T cell receptor beta chain was documented in a study of shared clonotypes between healthy human individuals. For the study at large: Aged 18 to 49, the donors were two women and a few men. Plates per donor: three CD4 naive, three CD4 memory, two CD8 naive, one CD8 memory.

The junction had 6 bases not matched to a gene; V was cut back by 4 bases and J by 7 bases. The CDR3 has 15 residues. CDR1 and CDR2 from the germline V gene are SGHTA and FQGTGA. Study outcomes and limitations: Estimated richness was generally greater in naive than memory subsets.

Authors' processing steps: Filtering was not the same, since immunoSEQ gave junction-only sequences without quality scores. TCRdb keeps only in-frame clones here, not all; method: immunoSEQ multiplex PCR. The DNA was the basis for D and trimming; V, J and clone size are from that table. The sample carries around 690,000 clones, roughly 88% recorded once. About this clone: The antigen is not known.

The specimen sequenced was memory CD8+ T cells from PBMCs. The subset here: CD45RO+ cells pooled with CCR7-negative TemRA cells. This sequence was found in a man between 18 and 29 years old in good health. Some clones in this sample may be carry-over from other donors' samples. The chain has TRBV7-3 and TRBJ2-1, with 11 positions matching TRBD2. The CDR3 is CASSSLGTSGNEQFF. Written as DNA, the CDR3 is TGTGCCAGCAGCTCCCTAGGGACTAGCGGAAATGAGCAGTTCTTC.